These 18 T cell receptor beta chains came from one sample sequenced in a study of T-cell reconstitution after alpha-beta-depleted transplantation in children. The authors prepared the TCRbeta library with unique molecular identifiers. TCRdb itself ran the PCR reads through MiXCR, one entry per CDR3 protein. This sample has 150,000 to 200,000 distinct CDR3 sequences, with about 6% found just once. The specimen comprised PBMCs, sampled before TCRalphabeta/CD19-depleted stem cell transplant. Source of these receptors: a girl in the first two years of life with combined immunodeficiency, due to receive a stem cell transplant.

The CDR3, as DNA: TGTGCCAGCAGCGCCCGGGACAGGGTGGGGTACTTC. Its protein product is CASSARDRVGYF. The chain combines TRBV11-2 with TRBJ2-4; 9 bases agree with TRBD1. Trimming took 5 bases from V and 15 from J; bases not matched to a gene: 8. The germline V gene encodes CDR1 SGHAT and CDR2 FQNNGV. This CDR3 spans 12 amino acids. The entire variable domain, with the rest obtained from reference TRBV11-2 and TRBJ2-4, is as follows: EAGVAQSPRYKIIEKRQSVAFWCNPISGHATLYWYQQILGQGPKLLIQFQNNGVVDDSQLPKDRFSAERLKGVDSTLKIQPAKLEDSAVYLCASSARDRVGYFGAGTRLSVL.

This clonotype was counted only a few times. The J gene is TRBJ2-7, the V gene TRBV6-1; D is uncertain. The germline V gene encodes CDR1 MNHNS and CDR2 SASEGT. Trimming shortened V by 9 bases and J by 0 bases, and 15 bases separated the two germline ends. The CDR3 contains 14 residues. CDR3 coding DNA: TGTGCCAGTTACCCGGGCCCTTTCTCCTACGAGCAGTACTTC. It specifies CASYPGPFSYEQYF.

This clonotype was seen many times. The V and J genes are TRBV20-1 and TRBJ2-3; 11 nucleotides align to TRBD1. CDR1 is DFQATT, CDR2 SNEGSKA, per germline (reference sequence). Losses at the gene ends were 3 bases for V and 0 bases for J; bases not matched to a gene: 14. There are 19 residues in the CDR3. CDR3 protein: CSARPDRGHPSASTDTQYF. The CDR3 region has the DNA TGCAGTGCTAGGCCGGACAGGGGGCATCCTAGCGCTAGCACAGATACGCAGTATTTT.

This clonotype was seen ten or more times. V usage is TRBV4-2 and J usage is TRBJ2-2, with D tentatively TRBD2 (6 bases). Germline assignment: CDR1 LGHNA and CDR2 YNFKEQ. V was pared by 1 base and J by 2 bases, with 11 bases between. The CDR3 has 16 amino acids. The CDR3: CASSQVDSGNTGELFF. The CDR3 nucleotides read TGTGCCAGCAGCCAAGTGGATAGCGGCAACACCGGGGAGCTGTTTTTT.

In this sample, this clonotype turned up many times. The rearrangement links TRBV28 to TRBJ2-1, with unresolved D. The germline CDR1 and CDR2 sequences are MDHEN and SYDVKM. This CDR3 is 11 amino acids long. The V gene lost 3 bases and the J gene lost 8 bases, with 5 bases spanning the gap. In DNA, the CDR3 is TGTGCCAGCAGTTTGGAAGATGAGCAGTTCTTC. Its protein is CASSLEDEQFF.

This chain connects TRBV4-2 to TRBJ1-5; 7 nucleotides agree with TRBD1. The germline V gene encodes CDR1 LGHNA and CDR2 YNFKEQ. This CDR3 contains 18 residues. V shed 2 bases and J 1 base; nucleotides not matched to a gene: 11. DNA of the CDR3: TGTGCCAGCAGCCAACACCGGACAGGTGGGGTGAGCAATCAGCCCCAGCATTTT. This sequence encodes CASSQHRTGGVSNQPQHF.

This clonotype showed up many times. The genes are TRBV21-1 and TRBJ1-2; TRBD1, the table's D call, lacks a check against the DNA. TRBV21-1 is a pseudogene. This CDR3 is built from 13 residues. The CDR3 is CASSNPRVYGYTF. The CDR3 DNA is TGTGCCAGCAGCAATCCCAGGGTTTATGGCTACACCTTC.

This clonotype was recorded at least ten times. V usage is TRBV5-1 and J usage is TRBJ1-1; D unresolved. The CDR3 length is 15 residues. Germline V CDR1 and CDR2: SGHRS, YFSETQ. Trimming shortened V by 3 bases and J by 2 bases, and 14 bases separated the two germline ends. The CDR3 DNA follows: TGCGCCAGCAGCTCCGTTCCCTGGGGAAACACTGAAGCTTTCTTT. This encodes CASSSVPWGNTEAFF.

This clonotype was observed at least ten times. This rearrangement joins TRBV5-5 to TRBJ2-1; possibly TRBD1 for D (5 bases). Trimming removed 0 bases from V and 4 bases from J, with 8 bases in between. The length of the CDR3 is 14 residues. Germline CDR1 reads SGHKS; CDR2 reads YYEKEE (reference sequence). DNA for the CDR3: TGTGCCAGCAGCTTGGAGGACAAGTACAATGAGCAGTTCTTC. It encodes CASSLEDKYNEQFF.

This clonotype was counted ten times or more. The chain carries TRBV29-1 and TRBJ2-1; the D gene could be TRBD1 or TRBD2 (5 bases each). The CDR3 has 13 amino acids. Trimming took 5 bases from V and 8 from J, leaving 16 bases between them. Germline lookup yields CDR1 SQVTM and CDR2 ANQGSEA. The CDR3 sequence: CSVTGPNGYEQFF. CDR3 in DNA: TGCAGCGTTACGGGACCCAATGGGTATGAGCAGTTCTTC.

This clonotype was recorded at least ten times. The rearrangement uses TRBV7-2 and TRBJ2-7, with TRBD2 matching over 12 bases. J was trimmed by 3 bases and V by 3 bases; bases with no gene match: 3. Looked up from germline, CDR1 is SGHTA and CDR2 is FQGNSA. The CDR3 has 15 amino acids. CDR3 coding DNA: TGTGCCAGCAGCTTCGGACTAGCGGGGCTCTACGAGCAGTACTTC. It specifies CASSFGLAGLYEQYF.

The J gene is TRBJ2-7, the V gene TRBV13, with 11 bases lining up with TRBD2. CDR1 is PRHDT and CDR2 is FYEKMQ in the germline V gene (reference sequence). The CDR3 is made up of 15 amino acids. The CDR3 sequence: CLARLAGYSSYEQYF. As DNA, the CDR3 is TGTTTAGCCCGACTAGCGGGATACAGCTCCTACGAGCAGTACTTC.

This clonotype was detected many times. The chain carries TRBV28 and TRBJ2-5, with D perhaps TRBD1 (5 bases). This CDR3 has 12 amino acids. With 3 bases removed from V and 4 bases from J, the gap between germline ends came to 6 bases. Germline CDR1 is MDHEN and CDR2 is SYDVKM. The chain's CDR3 is CASSFQGETQYF. The CDR3, as DNA: TGTGCCAGCAGTTTTCAGGGAGAGACCCAGTACTTC.

The chain employs TRBV11-2 and TRBJ2-6; TRBD1 might be the D (5 bases). Germline V lookup: CDR1 SGHAT, CDR2 FQNNGV. The ends were cut back, 1 base at V and 4 bases at J, with 8 bases in the middle. The CDR3 spans 15 residues. CDR3 residues: CASSLAGNGANVLTF. In DNA, the CDR3 is TGTGCCAGCAGCTTAGCAGGGAACGGGGCCAACGTCCTGACTTTC. Full variable domain (missing parts from reference TRBV11-2 and TRBJ2-6): EAGVAQSPRYKIIEKRQSVAFWCNPISGHATLYWYQQILGQGPKLLIQFQNNGVVDDSQLPKDRFSAERLKGVDSTLKIQPAKLEDSAVYLCASSLAGNGANVLTFGAGSRLTVL.

This clonotype has at least ten counts. The chain couples TRBV7-8 to TRBJ2-3, with 8 nucleotides matching TRBD2. Trimming removed 5 bases from V and 6 bases from J; junction bases left unmatched: 10. CDR3 length: 15 amino acids. Per germline, CDR1 SGHVS and CDR2 FQNEAQ. The CDR3 DNA sequence: TGTGCCAGCAGCCCGGGACTAGTTGTATCTGATACGCAGTATTTT. This sequence encodes CASSPGLVVSDTQYF.

This clonotype was found many times. The J gene is TRBJ1-1, the V gene TRBV5-1; TRBD1 agrees at 7 bases. The CDR3 spans 14 residues. Germline CDR1 is SGHRS and CDR2 is YFSETQ. Trimming at V came to 4 bases and at J to 4 bases, leaving 7 bases not matched to a gene. The CDR3 here is CASSQDRVRTEAFF. The DNA of the CDR3 is TGCGCCAGCAGCCAAGACAGGGTCCGCACTGAAGCTTTCTTT.

This clonotype was observed many times. The chain is built from TRBV7-3 and TRBJ2-1; 11 nucleotides agree with TRBD2. Germline assignment: CDR1 SGHTA and CDR2 FQGTGA. The CDR3 runs 19 residues. After removal of 1 base from V and 2 bases from J, the junction contained 10 bases not matched to a gene. The CDR3 sequence: CASSLIPLAGALTYNEQFF. The CDR3 DNA reads as TGTGCCAGCAGCTTAATTCCACTAGCGGGGGCCTTAACCTACAATGAGCAGTTCTTC.

This clonotype has ten or more counts. This sequence joins TRBV7-8 and TRBJ1-1, with D uncertain. This CDR3 is 13 amino acids long. V lost 5 bases, J lost 0 bases, and 7 bases lay in between. Per germline, CDR1 SGHVS and CDR2 FQNEAQ. CDR3 nucleotides: TGTGCCAGCAGCCCTAACATGAACACTGAAGCTTTCTTT. Amino acids: CASSPNMNTEAFF.